The TCR beta chain under discussion was sequenced for a study of a mutant IDH1 vaccine in newly diagnosed glioma. Background on the study: Vaccinations were initiated 4-6 weeks following radiotherapy alone, or were given together with temozolomide cycles.

Only in-frame clones appear in the TCRdb table, and some are missing; sequencing was by immunoSEQ multiplex PCR. The sample consists of 20,000 to 25,000 clones, 82% of them appearing once. Documented time point: week 23, last vaccination. Vaccination used 300 ug of mutant IDH1 20-mer peptide per dose, with topical imiquimod. This clone was counted a few times. What it binds is unknown. The germline V gene has CDR1 SEHNR and CDR2 FQNEAQ (reference sequence). The CDR3 consists of 13 residues. V dropped 3 bases and J dropped 5 bases, with 8 bases sitting between them. V gene TRBV7-9 combines with J gene TRBJ1-5; the D is unclear. The source was PBMCs, collected from a glioma patient whose treatment included an IDH1 peptide vaccine. The TCR was taken from a man aged 25 to 40 with glioma. CDR3: CASSLLPDQPQHF. DNA of the CDR3: TGTGCCAGCAGCTTGCTCCCAGATCAGCCCCAGCATTTT.